Below are 29 T cell receptor beta chains sequenced from a single sample in a study of post-analysis software for immune sequencing data. General observations from the study: Roughly 5 TRBV segments occurring more often in patients than controls included TRBV5-6, TRBV5-1 and TRBV20-1.

For these TCRs, the target antigens are not known. Incorporated into the TCR beta cDNA libraries were unique molecular identifiers, which served to reduce PCR and sequencing biases. TCRdb ran MiXCR on the PCR reads and lists one entry per CDR3 protein. Altogether around 440,000 distinct CDR3 sequences are present, approximately 46% being singletons, with the ten largest covering roughly an eighth. Sequencing was carried out using blood. The source is a girl between 5 and 17 years old with multiple sclerosis.

This clonotype was observed a handful of times. The genes are TRBV20-1 and TRBJ2-1, with TRBD2 matching 9 bases. The CDR3 is 15 amino acids. Germline CDR1 reads DFQATT; CDR2 reads SNEGSKA (reference sequence). Unmatched junction bases numbered 5, after V lost 0 bases and J lost 5 bases. The CDR3 DNA sequence: TGCAGTGCTAGAGACGAGCTAGCGGGGCACAATGAGCAGTTCTTC. This encodes CSARDELAGHNEQFF.

J is TRBJ2-5 and V is TRBV7-2, with D perhaps TRBD1 or TRBD2 (5 bases each). Between the trimmed V and J ends, which lost 4 bases and 9 bases, there was a span of 18 bases. The CDR3 runs to 14 residues. Germline V gene sequence: CDR1 SGHTA, CDR2 FQGNSA. The CDR3 nucleotides read TGTGCCAGCAGCTCTGGGACCAACCACCGGGCCCAGTACTTC. Amino acid sequence: CASSSGTNHRAQYF.

V and J are TRBV2 and TRBJ2-5; 8 nucleotides agree with TRBD2. Germline V gene data show CDR1 as SNHLY and CDR2 as FYNNEI. This CDR3 has 14 residues. V was pared by 8 bases and J by 3 bases, with 8 bases of the junction left unmatched. The CDR3 nucleotides read TGTGCCAGCCGGTGGGGTAGCGGGAAAGAGACCCAGTACTTC. Translation gives CASRWGSGKETQYF.

The chain uses TRBV12-3 or TRBV12-4 and TRBJ2-3, with 11 positions matching TRBD2. Germline trimming cut 5 bases from V and 6 bases from J; bases unmatched to any gene: 4. The CDR3 is made up of 14 amino acids. The CDR3 sequence is CASSRSGREDTQYF. CDR3 bases: TGTGCCAGCAGTCGTAGCGGGAGGGAGGATACGCAGTATTTT.

This clonotype was counted between two and nine times. The chain has TRBV30 and TRBJ2-7; a weak D match, TRBD2 (5 bases). Trimming took off 4 bases at V and 0 bases at J, with 22 bases between the two ends. The CDR3 sequence is 17 residues long. Looked up from germline, CDR1 is GTSNPN and CDR2 is SVGIG (reference sequence). CDR3 residues: CAWIPLGRRAASYEQYF. The CDR3 DNA follows: TGTGCCTGGATCCCTTTGGGTAGGCGGGCCGCCTCCTACGAGCAGTACTTC.

The table lists this clonotype with a few counts. V and J are TRBV7-2 and TRBJ1-5; 8 nucleotides align to TRBD1. Trimming cost V 5 bases and J 8 bases; bases outside gene matches: 5. Germline V gene lookup returns CDR1 SGHTA and CDR2 FQGNSA. The CDR3 runs 13 residues. The CDR3 DNA sequence: TGTGCCAGCAGCCGACAGGGGTGGGAGCCCCAGCATTTT. It codes for CASSRQGWEPQHF.

The rearrangement links TRBV5-1 to TRBJ2-3; D gene unclear. In germline, CDR1 is SGHRS, CDR2 YFSETQ. Trimming left V 3 bases short and J 5 bases short, with 22 bases between. The CDR3 loop spans 17 amino acids. CDR3 sequence: CASSSGGVPVNVDTQYF. The CDR3 DNA is TGCGCCAGCAGCTCTGGCGGCGTACCGGTGAACGTAGATACGCAGTATTTT.

This clonotype showed up just a few times. The chain's CDR3 is CASSPRRLAEGTDTQYF. The CDR3 DNA follows: TGTGCCAGCAGTCCCCGAAGGCTAGCGGAGGGCACAGATACGCAGTATTTT. This chain joins TRBV12-3 or TRBV12-4 and TRBJ2-3; 7 nucleotides match TRBD2. V trimming: 5 bases; J trimming: 1 base; junction bases outside the gene matches: 12. The CDR3 runs 17 residues.

V and J are TRBV28 and TRBJ2-7; the match to TRBD1 covers 9 bases. This CDR3 has 16 amino acids. Germline CDR1 reads MDHEN; CDR2 reads SYDVKM. V shed 4 bases, J shed 0 bases, and the junction held 7 bases outside the gene matches. CDR3 sequence: CASSSIGQGSSYEQYF. CDR3 bases: TGTGCCAGCAGTTCCATAGGACAGGGGAGCTCCTACGAGCAGTACTTC. The full variable domain, with the rest looked up from reference TRBV28 and TRBJ2-7, is DVKVTQSSRYLVKRTGEKVFLECVQDMDHENMFWYRQDPGLGLRLIYFSYDVKMKEKGDIPEGYSVSREKKERFSLILESASTNQTSMYLCASSSIGQGSSYEQYFGPGTRLTVT.

The chain combines TRBV28 with TRBJ2-7, with 8 bases aligning to TRBD2. V shed 5 bases, J shed 5 bases, and the junction held 5 bases outside the gene matches. Germline values: CDR1 MDHEN, CDR2 SYDVKM. The CDR3 runs to 13 residues. This CDR3 reads CASSRLAINEQYF. The CDR3 coding sequence is TGTGCCAGCAGTCGACTAGCGATTAACGAGCAGTACTTC.

V usage is TRBV9 and J usage is TRBJ2-1; 9 bases match TRBD2. V lost 0 bases and J lost 9; bases outside the gene matches: 10. CDR1 is SGDLS and CDR2 is YYNGEE in the germline V gene. The CDR3 has 16 residues. CDR3: CASSVVGGRALGEQFF. CDR3 DNA sequence: TGTGCCAGCAGCGTAGTCGGCGGGAGGGCCCTCGGTGAGCAGTTCTTC.

The table lists this clonotype with a few counts. The chain combines TRBV6-2 or TRBV6-3 with TRBJ1-2; D is unclear. Looked up from germline, CDR1 is MNHEY and CDR2 is SVGEGT. V dropped 4 bases and J dropped 6 bases, with 12 bases sitting between them. This CDR3 contains 13 residues. CDR3 sequence: CASSLARLNGYTF. Here the CDR3 DNA reads TGTGCCAGCAGTTTGGCGCGCCTCAATGGCTACACCTTC.

This clonotype has more than one count but fewer than ten. V and J are TRBV28 and TRBJ2-1; the match to TRBD2 covers 9 bases. V shed 5 bases and J 2 bases; nucleotides not matched to a gene: 10. The germline V gene has CDR1 MDHEN and CDR2 SYDVKM. The CDR3 covers 17 residues. CDR3: CASSPVVAGVPYNEQFF. For the CDR3, the DNA is TGTGCCAGCAGTCCCGTGGTAGCGGGAGTTCCCTACAATGAGCAGTTCTTC.

The CDR3: CSARPTGQGSGYTF. The CDR3 DNA follows: TGCAGTGCTAGACCAACGGGACAGGGAAGTGGCTACACCTTC. The chain couples TRBV20-1 to TRBJ1-2; the match to TRBD1 covers 9 bases. Germline V gives CDR1 DFQATT, CDR2 SNEGSKA (reference sequence). V shed 2 bases and J 7 bases; nucleotides not matched to a gene: 8. This CDR3 is built from 14 residues.

This chain links TRBV7-2 with TRBJ2-3, with TRBD2 identical over 8 bases. Germline lookup yields CDR1 SGHTA and CDR2 FQGNSA. V dropped 2 bases and J dropped 5; count of bases not matched to a gene: 3. This CDR3 comprises 14 residues. CDR3 in amino acids: CASSLNGRGDTQYF. The DNA for the CDR3 is TGTGCCAGCAGCTTAAACGGGAGGGGAGATACGCAGTATTTT.

This clonotype has only a few counts. The CDR3 is CASSLGSPGVGQPQHF. CDR3 sequence (DNA): TGTGCCAGCAGCTTAGGGTCACCAGGGGTGGGACAGCCCCAGCATTTT. This chain joins TRBV7-8 and TRBJ1-5; perhaps TRBD1 as D (6 bases). This CDR3 region has 16 residues. The ends were cut back, 1 base at V and 7 bases at J, with 17 bases in the middle. CDR1 is SGHVS, CDR2 FQNEAQ, per germline.

This clonotype was seen a handful of times. V is TRBV20-1 and J is TRBJ2-7; tentative D call: TRBD1 (5 bases). The J call could be wrong; TRBJ2-5 is a better fit for the DNA end. This CDR3 is built from 15 residues. CDR1 is DFQATT and CDR2 is SNEGSKA in the germline V gene (reference sequence). The CDR3 loop is CSARPGQTKTETQYF. The CDR3 coding sequence is TGCAGTGCTAGACCAGGACAAACGAAGACAGAGACCCAGTACTTC.

Concerning this clonotype: Relative to the germline gene, one junction end is altered; a read error may explain this. This chain joins TRBV6-5 and TRBJ2-5; 8 bases line up with TRBD2. The end of the DNA aligns better with TRBJ2-7, so the J call may be wrong. The CDR3 is 14 residues long. In germline, CDR1 is MNHEY, CDR2 SVGAGI. The CDR3 loop reads CASSYAGGGYEQYF. The CDR3 nucleotides read TGTGCAAGCAGTTATGCGGGGGGTGGCTACGAGCAGTACTTC.

As concerns this clonotype: A single base separates this from a much larger clone, so it may be a read error. This chain joins TRBV4-1 and TRBJ2-5; TRBD2 matches at 7 bases. The end of the DNA fits TRBJ2-1 better, so the J call may be wrong. This CDR3 comprises 15 residues. Germline V lookup: CDR1 MGHRA, CDR2 YSYEKL. CDR3 amino acids: CAIKKGLLVVETQFF. The CDR3 DNA sequence: TGCGCCATTAAAAAGGGACTACTGGTCGTTGAGACCCAGTTCTTC.

The chain recombines TRBV10-3 with TRBJ1-2; TRBD1 might be the D (6 bases). The germline V and J ends were trimmed by 4 bases and 7 bases, with 19 bases remaining between them. The CDR3 is 15 residues long. Germline V gives CDR1 ENHRY, CDR2 SYGVKD. CDR3 in DNA: TGTGCCATCAGTGGGGGGCCAGTTGACTCGCGTGGCTACACCTTC. It is translated as CAISGGPVDSRGYTF.

The V call is TRBV5-6, the J call TRBJ1-2, with a weak D call TRBD1 (6 bases). The V and J ends lost 1 base and 8 bases respectively, with 12 bases between them. The CDR3 contains 13 residues. Per the germline V gene, CDR1 is SGHDT and CDR2 is YYEEEE. CDR3 region: CASSLMGARGYTF. Here the CDR3 DNA reads TGTGCCAGCAGCTTGATGGGGGCGCGGGGCTACACCTTC.

The CDR3 DNA sequence: TGTGCCAGCAGCTTAGCGTCCGGGGTGGATGAGCAGTTCTTC. Translating it yields CASSLASGVDEQFF. The genes are TRBV7-2 and TRBJ2-1; D possibly corresponds to TRBD2 (5 bases). Germline CDR1 reads SGHTA; CDR2 reads FQGNSA. This CDR3 is 14 amino acids long. Trimming pared 0 bases from V and 8 bases from J, leaving 11 bases between.

This clonotype appeared many times. J is TRBJ2-3 and V is TRBV11-1; no clear D gene. The CDR3 has 16 residues. V lost 4 bases to trimming and J lost 3 bases, with 17 bases between them. Germline loops: CDR1 SGHAT, CDR2 FQDESV (reference sequence). The CDR3 loop is CASSSSLSAGTDTQYF. CDR3 nucleotides: TGTGCCAGCAGCTCCTCCCTTTCGGCAGGAACAGATACGCAGTATTTT.

This clonotype has a handful of counts. This sequence joins TRBV6-6 and TRBJ1-6; 8 nucleotides line up with TRBD1. Germline V CDR1 and CDR2: MNHNY, SVGAGI (reference sequence). This CDR3 contains 14 residues. Germline trimming cut 5 bases from V and 14 bases from J; bases unmatched to any gene: 11. CDR3 loop: CASSTPLDRVTLHF. The CDR3, as DNA: TGTGCCAGCAGTACCCCTTTGGACAGGGTAACCCTCCACTTT.

The chain recombines TRBV6-1 with TRBJ1-5; no definite D call. Germline CDR1 MNHNS, CDR2 SASEGT. V lost 7 bases and J lost 2, with 9 bases in between. The CDR3 has 13 residues. CDR3 DNA: TGTGCCAGCACTACGATTGGCAATCAGCCCCAGCATTTT. This translates into CASTTIGNQPQHF.

The chain is built from TRBV4-3 and TRBJ2-3; 12 bases agree with TRBD2. The CDR3 extends over 19 amino acids. J gave up 0 bases and V 0 bases, and 7 bases lay outside the gene matches. Germline lookup yields CDR1 LGHNA and CDR2 YSLEER. CDR3 loop: CASSQERLAGGPSTDTQYF. The DNA for the CDR3 is TGCGCCAGCAGCCAAGAGCGGCTAGCGGGAGGGCCGAGCACAGATACGCAGTATTTT.

The CDR3 sequence is CASSRLAGDSYEQYF. In DNA, the CDR3 is TGCGCCAGCTCCCGACTAGCGGGGGATTCTTACGAGCAGTACTTC. The genes are TRBV5-1 and TRBJ2-5; 12 bases map to TRBD2. The J call is uncertain, as TRBJ2-7 better fits the DNA end. Germline V gene sequence: CDR1 SGHRS, CDR2 YFSETQ. CDR3 length: 15 amino acids.

The chain links TRBV7-9 to TRBJ1-5, with D possibly matching TRBD1 (5 bases). CDR1 SEHNR and CDR2 FQNEAQ come from the germline V gene (reference sequence). CDR3 length: 16 residues. Deletions cut 4 bases from V and 0 bases from J, with 13 bases between. CDR3 sequence reads: CASSSGTVYSNQPQHF. Written as DNA, the CDR3 is TGTGCCAGCAGCTCCGGGACGGTTTATAGCAATCAGCCCCAGCATTTT.

In its sample, this clonotype was seen a few times. This rearrangement joins TRBV7-2 to TRBJ2-1; perhaps D is TRBD1 or TRBD2 (5 bases each). The CDR3 sequence is 12 residues long. Germline CDR1 is SGHTA and CDR2 is FQGNSA. Trimming stripped 7 bases from V and 10 bases from J, with 14 bases between. CDR3 bases: TGTGCCAGCAACCTGGGCTGGGACGAGCAGTTCTTC. It is translated as CASNLGWDEQFF.